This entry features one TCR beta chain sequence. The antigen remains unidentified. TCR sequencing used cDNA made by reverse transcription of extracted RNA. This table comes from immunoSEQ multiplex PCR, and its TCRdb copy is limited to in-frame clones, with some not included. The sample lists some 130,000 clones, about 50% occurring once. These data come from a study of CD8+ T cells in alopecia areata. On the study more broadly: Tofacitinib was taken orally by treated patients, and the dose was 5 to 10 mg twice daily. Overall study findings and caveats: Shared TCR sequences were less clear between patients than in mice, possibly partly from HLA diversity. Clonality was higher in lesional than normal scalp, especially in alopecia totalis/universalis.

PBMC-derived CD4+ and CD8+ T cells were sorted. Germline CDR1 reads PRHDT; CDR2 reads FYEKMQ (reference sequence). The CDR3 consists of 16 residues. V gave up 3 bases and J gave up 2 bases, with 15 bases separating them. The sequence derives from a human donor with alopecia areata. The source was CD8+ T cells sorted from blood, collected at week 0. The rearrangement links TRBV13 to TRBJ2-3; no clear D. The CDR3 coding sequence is TGTGCCAGCAGCTTCGACGCTTCGGCGCACACAGATACGCAGTATTTT. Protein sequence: CASSFDASAHTDTQYF.